This section outlines one TCR beta chain sequence together with its context. These data belong to a study of blood T cell repertoires in COVID-19. Per the germline V gene, CDR1 is MDHEN and CDR2 is SYDVKM. CDR3 length: 14 amino acids. J was trimmed by 3 bases and V by 10 bases; bases with no gene match: 12. Only in-frame clones appear in the TCRdb table, and some are missing; sequencing was by immunoSEQ multiplex PCR. The table has around 210,000 clones, around 83% seen once. This receptor was identified in a human donor in a cohort sampled during active COVID-19. The rearrangement links TRBV28 to TRBJ2-7, with 7 bases matching TRBD1. Sequencing was performed on peripheral blood. The CDR3 bases are TGTGCCACACTAACCACAGGGGTAGTCTACGAGCAGTACTTC. Translating it yields CATLTTGVVYEQYF.